These 13 T cell receptor beta chains originate from one sample sequenced in a study of blood T cells in healthy people across ages. Through a sample-barcoded 5' primer and a J-beta primer mix, a second PCR was run for about 6 to 11 cycles. TCRdb re-called the 5' RACE reads with MiXCR, one entry per CDR3 protein. The table lists 1.5 million to 2 million distinct CDR3 sequences, under 30% of them singletons. Sequencing used blood. The receptors derive from a woman in her 30s in good health.

This chain uses TRBV9 with TRBJ2-1; a possible D gene is TRBD2 (7 bases). V gave up 4 bases and J gave up 13 bases, with 21 bases separating them. CDR1 and CDR2 (germline): SGDLS, YYNGEE. The CDR3 is made up of 14 amino acids. CDR3 in amino acids: CASSPAVGGAEQFF. The CDR3 nucleotides read TGTGCCAGCAGCCCAGCTGTGGGGGGGGCTGAACAGTTCTTC.

This chain links TRBV18 with TRBJ2-3, with 9 bases identical to TRBD2. Unmatched junction bases numbered 5, after V lost 6 bases and J lost 1 base. Germline-derived CDR1 and CDR2 are KGHSH and LQKENI. The CDR3 totals 15 residues. CDR3 bases: TGTGCCAGCTCCCAGCGGGGGGAGGGCACAGATACGCAGTATTTT. Its translation: CASSQRGEGTDTQYF.

A few counts support this clonotype. CDR3 in DNA: TGCGCCAGCAGCCCACCCTCCGGGGCAACTAATGAAAAACTGTTTTTT. Amino acid sequence: CASSPPSGATNEKLFF. The chain employs TRBV5-1 and TRBJ1-4; D not certain. The CDR3 sequence is 16 residues long. V was trimmed by 4 bases and J by 0 bases, leaving 13 bases between them. Germline V gene sequence: CDR1 SGHRS, CDR2 YFSETQ.

The rearrangement uses TRBV4-1 and TRBJ2-3, with D unclear. The CDR3 covers 15 residues. Between the trimmed V and J ends, which lost 3 bases and 3 bases, there was a span of 13 bases. The germline CDR1 and CDR2 sequences are MGHRA and YSYEKL. The CDR3 here is CASSQTYVGTDTQYF. CDR3 nucleotide sequence: TGCGCCAGCAGCCAGACATACGTGGGGACAGATACGCAGTATTTT.

V gene TRBV20-1 combines with J gene TRBJ2-5; 11 positions match TRBD2. CDR3 size: 16 residues. The germline V gene encodes CDR1 DFQATT and CDR2 SNEGSKA (reference sequence). V lost 7 bases to trimming and J lost 3 bases; unmatched junction nucleotides: 13. CDR3 loop: CSVKTLAGVGKETQYF. DNA of the CDR3: TGCAGTGTCAAGACACTAGCGGGAGTAGGTAAAGAGACCCAGTACTTC.

The V call is TRBV20-1, the J call TRBJ1-5, with 8 bases fitting TRBD1. The CDR3 has 14 amino acids. After removal of 4 bases from V and 2 bases from J, the junction contained 4 bases not matched to a gene. Germline V gives CDR1 DFQATT, CDR2 SNEGSKA (reference sequence). The CDR3 DNA sequence: TGCAGTGCTACTAAGACAGGGGGCAATCAGCCCCAGCATTTT. Amino acid sequence: CSATKTGGNQPQHF.

This clonotype was found a few times. The chain carries TRBV5-1 and TRBJ2-2; 8 bases agree with TRBD1. V gave up 6 bases and J gave up 7 bases; unmatched junction bases: 8. The CDR3 covers 14 residues. Germline V gene lookup returns CDR1 SGHRS and CDR2 YFSETQ. CDR3 region: CASMTDRGSGELFF. The CDR3 DNA is TGCGCCAGCATGACCGACAGGGGTAGCGGGGAGCTGTTTTTT.

The J gene is TRBJ2-5, the V gene TRBV7-2, with TRBD2 matching 10 bases. The CDR3 runs to 15 residues. Germline V gives CDR1 SGHTA, CDR2 FQGNSA. The V and J ends lost 5 bases and 5 bases, in that order; junction bases with no gene match: 8. CDR3: CASSPTGLAVETQYF. The CDR3 coding sequence is TGTGCCAGCAGCCCCACTGGACTAGCGGTGGAGACCCAGTACTTC.

The rearrangement uses TRBV29-1 and TRBJ2-5; 9 nucleotides align to TRBD1. Near its end, the DNA agrees better with TRBJ2-7, so the J call may be wrong. This CDR3 has 12 amino acids. Germline CDR1 and CDR2: SQVTM and ANQGSEA. CDR3 nucleotide sequence: TGCAGCGTTTTACAGGGGGCCGGCGAGCAGTACTTC. Its protein is CSVLQGAGEQYF.

This clonotype was detected only a few times. The rearrangement links TRBV2 to TRBJ1-5; D is undetermined. The length of the CDR3 is 15 residues. CDR1 and CDR2 (germline): SNHLY, FYNNEI. V dropped 1 base and J dropped 3 bases, with 10 bases sitting between them. CDR3 sequence (DNA): TGTGCCAGCAGTGAAGAACAGCGAGCCAATCAGCCCCAGCATTTT. Translated, it gives CASSEEQRANQPQHF.

Notes on this clonotype: The junction does not match germline at one end; this may be a read error. This chain uses TRBV5-1 with TRBJ1-2; possibly TRBD1 for D (5 bases). The CDR3 is made up of 17 amino acids. Germline V lookup: CDR1 SGHRS, CDR2 YFSETQ. For the CDR3, the DNA is TGCGCCAGCAGCTCCCCCCCACGACAGCTTTCTAACTATGGCCACACCTTC. Protein product: CASSSPPRQLSNYGHTF.

This clonotype has a count of ten or more. CDR3 coding DNA: TGTGCCAGCAGATGGTCAGGGTCTGGGGCCAACGTCCTGACTTTC. It specifies CASRWSGSGANVLTF. The chain combines TRBV7-2 with TRBJ2-6; possibly TRBD1 for D (5 bases). The V and J ends lost 6 bases and 1 base respectively, with 10 bases between them. Germline V gives CDR1 SGHTA, CDR2 FQGNSA. The CDR3 spans 15 residues.

In this sample, this clonotype turned up a few times. The rearrangement links TRBV12-3 or TRBV12-4 to TRBJ1-2, with 11 bases lining up with TRBD1. J was trimmed by 7 bases and V by 4 bases; bases with no gene match: 8. The CDR3 is 15 residues long. The CDR3 DNA is TGTGCCAGCAGTTCACATTCCGGGACAGGGGGTGGCTACACCTTC. It is translated as CASSSHSGTGGGYTF.